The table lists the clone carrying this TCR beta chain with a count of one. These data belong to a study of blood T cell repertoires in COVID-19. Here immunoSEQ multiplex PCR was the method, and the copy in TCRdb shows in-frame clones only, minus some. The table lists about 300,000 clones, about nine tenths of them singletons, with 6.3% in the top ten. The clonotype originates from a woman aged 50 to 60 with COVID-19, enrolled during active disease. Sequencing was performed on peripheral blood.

In nucleotides, the CDR3 is TGTGCCAGCAGCCAAAGTGCAGGGGGCGCCATTCACCTAGCCAAAAACATTCAGTACTTC. This sequence encodes CASSQSAGGAIHLAKNIQYF. The chain carries TRBV3-1 (or the pseudogene TRBV3-2) and TRBJ2-4; 8 nucleotides line up with TRBD1. CDR3 length equals 20 residues. The V segment lost 2 bases and the J segment 0 bases; nucleotides outside the gene matches: 15. Germline values: CDR1 LGHDT, CDR2 YNNKEL (reference sequence).